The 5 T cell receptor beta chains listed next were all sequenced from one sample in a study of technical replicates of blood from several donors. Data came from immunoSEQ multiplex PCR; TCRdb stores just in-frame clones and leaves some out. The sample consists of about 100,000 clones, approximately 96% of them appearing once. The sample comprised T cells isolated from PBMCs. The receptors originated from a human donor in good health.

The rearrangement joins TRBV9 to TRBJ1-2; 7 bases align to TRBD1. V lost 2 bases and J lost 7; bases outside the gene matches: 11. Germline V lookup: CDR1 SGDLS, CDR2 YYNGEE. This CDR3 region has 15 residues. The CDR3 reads CASSVALTGSGGYTF. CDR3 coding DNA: TGTGCCAGCAGCGTTGCTTTGACAGGGTCAGGTGGCTACACCTTC.

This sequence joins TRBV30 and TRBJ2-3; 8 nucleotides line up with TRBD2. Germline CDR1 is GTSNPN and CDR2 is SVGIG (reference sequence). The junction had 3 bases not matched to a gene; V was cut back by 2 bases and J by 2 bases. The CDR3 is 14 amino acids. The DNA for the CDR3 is TGTGCCTGGAGTTGGCGGGGGGACACAGATACGCAGTATTTT. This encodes CAWSWRGDTDTQYF.

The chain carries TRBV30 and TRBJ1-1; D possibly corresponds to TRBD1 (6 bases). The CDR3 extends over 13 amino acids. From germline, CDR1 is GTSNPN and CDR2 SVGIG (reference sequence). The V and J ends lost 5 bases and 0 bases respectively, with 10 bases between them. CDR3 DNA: TGTGCCTGGGGGAGGGGGGTGAACACTGAAGCTTTCTTT. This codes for CAWGRGVNTEAFF. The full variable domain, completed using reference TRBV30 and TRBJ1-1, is SQTIHQWPATLVQPVGSPLSLECTVEGTSNPNLYWYRQAAGRGLQLLFYSVGIGQISSEVPQNLSASRPQDRQFILSSKKLLLSDSGFYLCAWGRGVNTEAFFGQGTRLTVV.

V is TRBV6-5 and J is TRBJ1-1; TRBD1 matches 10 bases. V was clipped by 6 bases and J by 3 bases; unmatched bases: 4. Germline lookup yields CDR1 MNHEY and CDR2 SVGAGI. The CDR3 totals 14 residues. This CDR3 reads CASSRGQGDTEAFF. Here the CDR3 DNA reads TGTGCCAGCAGCCGAGGACAGGGGGACACTGAAGCTTTCTTT.

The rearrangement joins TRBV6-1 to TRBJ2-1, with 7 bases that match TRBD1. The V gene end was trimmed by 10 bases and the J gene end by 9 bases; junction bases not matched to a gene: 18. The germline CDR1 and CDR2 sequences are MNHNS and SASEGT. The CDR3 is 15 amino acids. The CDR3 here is CATLTRQGNPGEQFF. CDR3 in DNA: TGTGCCACCCTAACCCGACAGGGTAATCCGGGTGAGCAGTTCTTC.